The clone carrying this T cell receptor (beta chain) has ten or more counts. Its antigen is as yet unknown. The CDR3 contains 13 residues. Trimming took 10 bases from V and 4 from J; bases not matched to a gene: 6. The data originate from a study of CD8+CD57+ T cells in acquired aplastic anemia. The template used for profiling TCR beta VDJ and CDR3 was genomic DNA. Via MiXCR, TCRdb re-called the reads, giving one row per CDR3 protein. The sample carries over 150,000 distinct CDR3 sequences, less than 65% recorded once. Broader study findings: Common to patients and controls were 25 to 30 CD8+ CDR3 sequences. CD8+ Simpson's diversity in patients was not significantly different from that in controls.

Sequenced patients had shown CD8+CD57+ cell expansion by flow cytometry. Severe acquired aplastic anemia was diagnosed in all patients. The study sampled blood from patients who had received no therapy. This chain joins TRBV12-3 or TRBV12-4 and TRBJ2-3; TRBD2 matches at 9 bases. This TCR was recovered from a human donor with aplastic anemia. The sequenced sample was sorted CD4+, CD8+, or CD8+CD57+ T cells (not recorded which) from PBMCs. CDR3 protein: CATTIAGADTQYF. The CDR3 nucleotides read TGTGCCACCACCATAGCGGGGGCAGATACGCAGTATTTT.